The clone carrying this T cell receptor beta chain came up once. Its specificity is not known. These data come from a study of cytomegalovirus exposure and HLA in healthy donors. The primer mix had 60 Vbeta and 13 Jbeta primers. Using immunoSEQ multiplex PCR, the repertoire was profiled, and TCRdb retains in-frame clones only, with some absent. The sample lists about 59,000 clones; 83% were seen once. There were likely unrecorded immune exposures, though donors were nominally healthy when sampled. Whole-study results and caveats: The classifier was said to identify cytomegalovirus status with high specificity and sensitivity.

Trimming took 4 bases from V and 0 from J, leaving 12 bases between them. Germline V lookup: CDR1 SGHNT, CDR2 YYREEE (reference sequence). CDR3 length equals 15 residues. The sequence came from a human donor in good health. This chain joins TRBV5-4 and TRBJ2-3; D not certain. The source material was PBMCs. CDR3 sequence (DNA): TGTGCCAGCAGCCCCAGGCCCCTTAGCACAGATACGCAGTATTTT. Protein product: CASSPRPLSTDTQYF. The whole variable domain, filled in from reference TRBV5-4 and TRBJ2-3, reads ETGVTQSPTHLIKTRGQQVTLRCSSQSGHNTVSWYQQALGQGPQFIFQYYREEENGRGNFPPRFSGLQFPNYSSELNVNALELDDSALYLCASSPRPLSTDTQYFGPGTRLTVL.